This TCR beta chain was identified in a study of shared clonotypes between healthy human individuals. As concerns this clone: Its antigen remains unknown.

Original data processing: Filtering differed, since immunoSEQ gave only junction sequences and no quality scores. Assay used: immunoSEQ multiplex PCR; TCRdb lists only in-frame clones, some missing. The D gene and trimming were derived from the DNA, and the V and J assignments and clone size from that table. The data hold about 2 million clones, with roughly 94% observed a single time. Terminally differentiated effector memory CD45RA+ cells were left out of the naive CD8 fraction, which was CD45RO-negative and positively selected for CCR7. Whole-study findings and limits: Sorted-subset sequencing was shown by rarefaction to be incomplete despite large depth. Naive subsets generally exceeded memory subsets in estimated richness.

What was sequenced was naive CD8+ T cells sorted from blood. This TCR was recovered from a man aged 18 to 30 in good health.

This CDR3 reads CASSSQNEKLFF. The CDR3 DNA sequence: TGTGCCAGCAGCTCCCAAAATGAAAAACTGTTTTTT. The rearrangement uses TRBV7-9 and TRBJ1-4; D gene unclear. The CDR3 covers 12 residues. Trimming cost V 4 bases and J 5 bases, with 5 bases left between them. Germline V lookup: CDR1 SEHNR, CDR2 FQNEAQ (reference sequence). The entire variable domain, with the rest obtained from reference TRBV7-9 and TRBJ1-4, is as follows: DTGVSQNPRHKITKRGQNVTFRCDPISEHNRLYWYRQTLGQGPEFLTYFQNEAQLEKSRLLSDRFSAERPKGSFSTLEIQRTEQGDSAMYLCASSSQNEKLFFGSGTQLSVL.